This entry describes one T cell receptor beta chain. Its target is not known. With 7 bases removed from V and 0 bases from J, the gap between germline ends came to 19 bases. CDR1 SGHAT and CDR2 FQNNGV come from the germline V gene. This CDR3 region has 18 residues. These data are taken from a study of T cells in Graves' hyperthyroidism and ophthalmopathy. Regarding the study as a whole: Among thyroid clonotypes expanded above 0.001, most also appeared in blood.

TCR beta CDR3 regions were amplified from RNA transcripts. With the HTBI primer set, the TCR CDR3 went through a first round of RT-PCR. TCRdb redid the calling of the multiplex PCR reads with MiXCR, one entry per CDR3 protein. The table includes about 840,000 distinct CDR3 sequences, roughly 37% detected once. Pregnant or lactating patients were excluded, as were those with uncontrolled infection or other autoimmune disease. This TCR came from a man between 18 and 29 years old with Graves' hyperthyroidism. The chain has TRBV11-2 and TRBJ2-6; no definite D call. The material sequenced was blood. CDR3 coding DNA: TGTGCCAGCACCTACCGGGTCCTTTCCTCCTCTGGGGCCAACGTCCTGACTTTC. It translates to CASTYRVLSSSGANVLTF.